The rows below give T cell receptor beta chains drawn from one sample of a study of PD-L1 blockade in urothelial cancer. Assay: immunoSEQ multiplex PCR; the TCRdb copy retains only in-frame clones and omits some. The table has about 87,000 clones, around 90% seen once; the top ten hold 0.85% to 1%. The sequences come from PBMCs, collected around atezolizumab (anti-PD-L1) treatment. The receptors originated from a woman older than 75 with urothelial cancer. Both conserved end residues are part of each CDR3. Each record gives: D gene, V gene, J gene, CDR3 protein, CDR3 DNA. D genes are given only for firm matches.

.	TRBV6-5	TRBJ1-3	CASSYSDRGNTIYF	TGTGCCAGCAGTTATTCGGACAGAGGAAACACCATATATTTT
TRBD2	TRBV7-9	TRBJ2-3	CASNVYLGLADTTDTQYF	TGTGCCAGCAACGTCTATCTCGGACTAGCGGACACCACAGATACGCAGTATTTT
TRBD2	TRBV14	TRBJ2-7	CASSGRGTSGAYEQYF	TGTGCCAGCAGCGGAAGAGGGACTAGCGGAGCCTACGAGCAGTACTTC
.	TRBV6-1	TRBJ1-5	CASSEGPVPNQPQHF	TGTGCCAGCAGTGAAGGCCCAGTTCCAAATCAGCCCCAGCATTTT
TRBD2	TRBV28	TRBJ2-6	CASSQLRGIASGANVLTF	TGTGCCAGCAGCCAACTGCGGGGGATAGCGTCTGGGGCCAACGTCCTGACTTTC
TRBD2	TRBV6-1	TRBJ2-1	CASSEVAGRDNEQFF	TGTGCCAGCAGTGAAGTGGCAGGGAGGGACAATGAGCAGTTCTTC
TRBD1	TRBV7-3	TRBJ1-2	CASSQQGERNYGYTF	TGTGCCAGCAGCCAGCAGGGGGAGCGTAACTATGGCTACACCTTC
TRBD1	TRBV28	TRBJ1-2	CASSRQGGYGYTF	TGTGCCAGCTCCCGGCAGGGGGGATATGGCTACACCTTC
.	TRBV27	TRBJ2-2	CASIGRTNTGELFF	TGTGCCAGCATCGGCAGGACGAACACCGGGGAGCTGTTTTTT
.	TRBV18	TRBJ1-5	CASSPDGGVPRNQPQHF	TGTGCCAGCTCACCAGACGGGGGGGTGCCCCGCAATCAGCCCCAGCATTTT